These T cell receptor beta chains were read from a single sample in a study of beta chain features in type 1 diabetes. Profiled with immunoSEQ multiplex PCR; TCRdb holds only in-frame clones, not every one. Of some 400,000 clones in the sample, approximately 16% were seen once. Sequencing was done on a sample of naive CD4+ T cells from blood. These receptors came from a woman aged 18 to 35 in good health. Both conserved end residues are part of each CDR3. The order of the fields is V gene, J gene, D gene, clone size, CDR3 protein, CDR3 DNA. A D gene is named only where the DNA matches it firmly. Clone size is not always given. Where it is, it says once, few, many or a class for expanded clones.

v_gene: TRBV9
j_gene: TRBJ2-1
d_gene: TRBD2
abundance: -
CDR3aa: CASSVLAGGYNEQFF
CDR3nt: TGTGCCAGCAGCGTACTAGCGGGAGGGTACAATGAGCAGTTCTTC

v_gene: TRBV7-9
j_gene: TRBJ2-5
d_gene: TRBD2
abundance: -
CDR3aa: CASSLARGRGMETQYF
CDR3nt: TGTGCCAGCAGCTTAGCGCGTGGGAGGGGAATGGAGACCCAGTACTTC

v_gene: TRBV27
j_gene: TRBJ1-1
d_gene: -
abundance: -
CDR3aa: CASSLHGRAFF
CDR3nt: TGTGCCAGCAGTCTCCACGGGAGGGCTTTCTTT

v_gene: TRBV27
j_gene: TRBJ1-5
d_gene: -
abundance: -
CDR3aa: CASSFQGLNQPQHF
CDR3nt: TGTGCCAGCAGTTTTCAGGGTCTCAATCAGCCCCAGCATTTT

v_gene: TRBV18
j_gene: TRBJ2-7
d_gene: TRBD2
abundance: -
CDR3aa: CASSPRGGLDYEQYF
CDR3nt: TGTGCCAGCTCACCCCGAGGGGGACTAGACTACGAGCAGTACTTC

v_gene: TRBV29-1
j_gene: TRBJ2-1
d_gene: TRBD2
abundance: few
CDR3aa: CSARLAGGLNNEQFF
CDR3nt: TGCAGCGCCCGACTAGCGGGAGGGCTCAACAATGAGCAGTTCTTC

v_gene: TRBV7-2
j_gene: TRBJ2-7
d_gene: TRBD2
abundance: -
CDR3aa: CASSLATTSGRTYEQYF
CDR3nt: TGTGCCAGCAGCTTAGCTACGACTAGCGGGAGGACCTACGAGCAGTACTTC

v_gene: TRBV7-2
j_gene: TRBJ1-2
d_gene: -
abundance: -
CDR3aa: CASSLYSRRNGYTF
CDR3nt: TGTGCCAGCAGCCTATATAGTAGGCGGAATGGCTACACCTTC

v_gene: TRBV30
j_gene: TRBJ1-5
d_gene: -
abundance: -
CDR3aa: CAWTLDSGNQPQHF
CDR3nt: TGTGCCTGGACTTTGGACTCTGGCAATCAGCCCCAGCATTTT

v_gene: TRBV19
j_gene: TRBJ2-7
d_gene: TRBD1
abundance: -
CDR3aa: CASRRGDRDSYEQYF
CDR3nt: TGTGCCAGCCGCAGGGGGGACAGGGACTCCTACGAGCAGTACTTC

v_gene: TRBV29-1
j_gene: TRBJ2-5
d_gene: -
abundance: -
CDR3aa: CSVARVQIPGKETQYF
CDR3nt: TGCAGCGTTGCTCGGGTCCAGATCCCAGGGAAAGAGACCCAGTACTTC

v_gene: TRBV30
j_gene: TRBJ2-7
d_gene: -
abundance: few
CDR3aa: CAWTPGSGYEQYF
CDR3nt: TGTGCCTGGACCCCAGGGTCCGGCTACGAGCAGTACTTC

v_gene: TRBV18
j_gene: TRBJ1-1
d_gene: TRBD1
abundance: -
CDR3aa: CASSPGTGEREPFF
CDR3nt: TGTGCCAGCTCACCAGGGACAGGGGAGAGGGAACCCTTTTTT

v_gene: TRBV18
j_gene: TRBJ2-1
d_gene: TRBD2
abundance: -
CDR3aa: CASSPRLAANNNEQFF
CDR3nt: TGTGCCAGCTCACCCAGACTAGCGGCCAATAACAATGAGCAGTTCTTC

v_gene: TRBV29-1
j_gene: TRBJ2-3
d_gene: TRBD1
abundance: -
CDR3aa: CSVETGGLLDTQYF
CDR3nt: TGCAGCGTTGAAACAGGGGGACTCCTAGATACGCAGTATTTT

v_gene: TRBV19
j_gene: TRBJ2-4
d_gene: TRBD2
abundance: -
CDR3aa: CASSIDVDTSGTSNIQYF
CDR3nt: TGTGCCAGTAGTATAGACGTCGATACTAGCGGGACCTCAAACATTCAGTACTTC

v_gene: TRBV4-2
j_gene: TRBJ2-1
d_gene: -
abundance: -
CDR3aa: CASSQGGRLPYNEQFF
CDR3nt: TGTGCCAGCAGCCAAGGTGGCAGACTCCCCTACAATGAGCAGTTCTTC

v_gene: TRBV9
j_gene: TRBJ2-2
d_gene: -
abundance: -
CDR3aa: CASTHPGRAQAGELFF
CDR3nt: TGTGCCAGCACCCATCCTGGGCGTGCTCAGGCCGGGGAGCTGTTTTTT